Listed below are T cell receptor beta chains from one sample, sequenced in a study of blood T cell repertoires in COVID-19. Measured with immunoSEQ multiplex PCR; TCRdb has only the in-frame clones, and not every one. The table records about 100,000 clones, about 85% of them present only once. The sequenced sample consisted of peripheral blood. The receptor source for this set is a man between 50 and 59 years old with active or convalescent COVID-19. Each CDR3 is given with its conserved first and last residue. The D gene is left open where the match is weak. The size of a clone is reported for some rows only, either as once, few or many, or as a class for expanded clones.

clone size: .; V gene: TRBV15; J gene: TRBJ2-4; D gene: .; CDR3 protein: CATSKTGAGTQFRAKNIQYF; CDR3 DNA: TGTGCCACCAGCAAAACTGGGGCCGGGACACAATTTCGAGCCAAAAACATTCAGTACTTC
clone size: .; V gene: TRBV7-6; J gene: TRBJ2-1; D gene: .; CDR3 protein: CASSLDPPSSYNEQFF; CDR3 DNA: TGTGCCAGCAGCTTAGATCCCCCTAGCTCCTACAATGAGCAGTTCTTC
clone size: .; V gene: TRBV2; J gene: TRBJ1-1; D gene: TRBD1; CDR3 protein: CASTSQGVGTEAFF; CDR3 DNA: TGTGCCAGCACGAGCCAGGGGGTGGGCACTGAAGCTTTCTTT
clone size: .; V gene: TRBV10-3; J gene: TRBJ1-1; D gene: .; CDR3 protein: CAIREPGGLNTEAFF; CDR3 DNA: TGTGCCATCAGGGAACCGGGAGGTCTGAACACTGAAGCTTTCTTT
clone size: .; V gene: TRBV29-1; J gene: TRBJ1-2; D gene: .; CDR3 protein: CSVDAAGWRYGYTF; CDR3 DNA: TGCAGCGTTGATGCCGCAGGGTGGCGGTATGGCTACACCTTC
clone size: .; V gene: TRBV7-9; J gene: TRBJ1-1; D gene: .; CDR3 protein: CASSLMGALGAFF; CDR3 DNA: TGTGCCAGCAGCTTGATGGGGGCCCTCGGGGCTTTCTTT
clone size: .; V gene: TRBV3-1/TRBV3-2; J gene: TRBJ2-3; D gene: .; CDR3 protein: CASSPRVPSTDTQYF; CDR3 DNA: TGTGCCAGCAGCCCCAGGGTCCCGAGCACAGATACGCAGTATTTT
clone size: once; V gene: TRBV7-3; J gene: TRBJ2-5; D gene: .; CDR3 protein: CASSLWAQETQYF; CDR3 DNA: TGTGCCAGCAGCTTATGGGCCCAAGAGACCCAGTACTTC
clone size: .; V gene: TRBV7-3; J gene: TRBJ2-3; D gene: TRBD2; CDR3 protein: CASSLTGTSAADTQYF; CDR3 DNA: TGTGCCAGCAGCTTAACGGGGACTAGCGCGGCAGATACGCAGTATTTT
clone size: .; V gene: TRBV24-1; J gene: TRBJ2-1; D gene: TRBD2; CDR3 protein: CATSDKTSGSYNEQFF; CDR3 DNA: TGTGCCACCAGTGACAAAACTAGCGGGAGCTACAATGAGCAGTTCTTC